The 30 T cell receptor beta chains below all came from one sample that was sequenced in a study of graft-versus-host responses after intestinal transplantation. Their target antigens are unknown. Produced via immunoSEQ multiplex PCR; TCRdb's table is partial and in-frame only. The sample carries tens of thousands of clones, more than 90% recorded once. The sequencing used unstimulated CD8+ T cells sorted from spleen or lymph node cells, collected before transplant. Receptors were obtained from a human donor who was the organ donor for an intestinal transplant.

V and J are TRBV29-1 and TRBJ2-2; D ambiguous. Germline V CDR1 and CDR2: SQVTM, ANQGSEA. CDR3 length: 12 residues. V was cut by 6 bases and J by 0 bases, with 5 bases left in between. DNA for the CDR3: TGCAGCGTCCAGGCGAACACCGGGGAGCTGTTTTTT. Translation gives CSVQANTGELFF.

This clone was recorded once. At one end, the junction sequence differs from germline, possibly due to a read error. The V and J genes are TRBV7-7 and TRBJ2-3; no clear D gene. CDR1 SSHAT and CDR2 FNYEAQ come from the germline V gene (reference sequence). The CDR3 is 14 residues long. The CDR3 DNA reads as TGTGCTAGCAGCTTCGGCGAGGGCACAGATACGCAGTATTTT. The encoded protein is CASSFGEGTDTQYF. The whole variable domain, remainder taken from reference TRBV7-7 and TRBJ2-3, is GAGVSQSPRYKVTKRGQDVTLRCDPISSHATLYWYQQALGQGPEFLTYFNYEAQPDKSGLPSDRFSAERPEGSISTLTIQRTEQRDSAMYRCASSFGEGTDTQYFGPGTRLTVL.

The chain combines TRBV27 with TRBJ1-4; the D gene is possibly TRBD1 (5 bases). V lost 4 bases and J 7 bases, leaving 19 bases between the germline ends. CDR3 length equals 16 residues. CDR1 and CDR2 from the germline V gene are MNHEY and SMNVEV (reference sequence). The CDR3 sequence: CASSSNWAWGGEKLFF. The CDR3 nucleotides read TGTGCCAGCAGTTCAAACTGGGCCTGGGGGGGTGAAAAACTGTTTTTT.

This rearrangement joins TRBV27 to TRBJ2-7; 9 nucleotides agree with TRBD1. V gave up 4 bases and J gave up 3 bases; unmatched junction bases: 7. Germline loops: CDR1 MNHEY, CDR2 SMNVEV (reference sequence). There are 15 residues in the CDR3. This chain's CDR3 is CASSSPGQGHYEQYF. CDR3 sequence (DNA): TGTGCCAGCAGTTCACCGGGACAGGGACACTACGAGCAGTACTTC.

V usage is TRBV5-1 and J usage is TRBJ2-1; the match to TRBD2 covers 7 bases. V lost 3 bases to trimming and J lost 4 bases; unmatched junction nucleotides: 13. CDR1 and CDR2 from the germline V gene are SGHRS and YFSETQ. CDR3 length: 17 residues. CDR3 coding DNA: TGCGCCAGCAGCTCACAAAACACTAGAGCGGGATACAATGAGCAGTTCTTC. This codes for CASSSQNTRAGYNEQFF.

The chain couples TRBV19 to TRBJ2-7; the match to TRBD1 covers 7 bases. V dropped 7 bases and J dropped 2; count of bases not matched to a gene: 5. Per the germline V gene, CDR1 is LNHDA and CDR2 is SQIVND (reference sequence). This CDR3 region has 13 residues. Written as DNA, the CDR3 is TGTGCCAGTATGGGGACAGACCCCTACGAGCAGTACTTC. Its translation: CASMGTDPYEQYF. The full variable domain, with the rest looked up from reference TRBV19 and TRBJ2-7, is DGGITQSPKYLFRKEGQNVTLSCEQNLNHDAMYWYRQDPGQGLRLIYYSQIVNDFQKGDIAEGYSVSREKKESFPLTVTSAQKNPTAFYLCASMGTDPYEQYFGPGTRLTVT.

V is TRBV27 and J is TRBJ2-7; 9 bases align to TRBD2. Looked up from germline, CDR1 is MNHEY and CDR2 is SMNVEV (reference sequence). The CDR3 covers 14 residues. J was trimmed by 3 bases and V by 7 bases; bases with no gene match: 7. CDR3 nucleotides: TGTGCCAGCAAACCTTCTAGCGGGATCTACGAGCAGTACTTC. Protein product: CASKPSSGIYEQYF.

The chain is built from TRBV18 and TRBJ1-5; D gene unclear. CDR1 and CDR2 (germline): KGHSH, LQKENI. Trimming left V 4 bases short and J 3 bases short, with 10 bases between. The CDR3 has 14 residues. CDR3 region: CASSLQPSNQPQHF. The CDR3 DNA is TGTGCCAGCTCACTACAACCTTCCAATCAGCCCCAGCATTTT.

The V gene is TRBV11-2, the J gene TRBJ1-4; weak D call: TRBD1 (6 bases). Germline assignment: CDR1 SGHAT and CDR2 FQNNGV. Trimming cost V 3 bases and J 0 bases, with 20 bases left between them. This CDR3 has 19 residues. The CDR3 nucleotides are TGTGCCAGCAGCTTGGGAAGGGGGATTCGGCCAGCAACTAATGAAAAACTGTTTTTT. Amino acids: CASSLGRGIRPATNEKLFF.

J is TRBJ2-2 and V is TRBV7-2; possibly TRBD1 for D (5 bases). Trimming removed 8 bases at V and 10 bases at J, with 23 bases between. Germline values: CDR1 SGHTA, CDR2 FQGNSA. CDR3 size: 15 residues. The CDR3 nucleotides are TGTGCCAGCCCTGGTAAGGCAGGGCTGGTGGAGGAGCTGTTTTTT. This gives the protein CASPGKAGLVEELFF.

This CDR3 reads CASSERGYSGGVYEQYF. CDR3 bases: TGTGCCAGCAGTGAACGGGGATATAGCGGGGGGGTCTACGAGCAGTACTTC. The chain links TRBV6-1 to TRBJ2-7, with TRBD2 matching 11 bases. This CDR3 contains 17 residues. Germline V CDR1 and CDR2: MNHNS, SASEGT. V was clipped by 2 bases and J by 3 bases; unmatched bases: 9.

The J gene is TRBJ1-5, the V gene TRBV7-9; D call uncertain. Per germline, CDR1 SEHNR and CDR2 FQNEAQ (reference sequence). This CDR3 has 12 amino acids. The germline V and J ends were trimmed by 3 bases and 4 bases, with 4 bases remaining between them. The CDR3 is CASSFGNQPQHF. The DNA of the CDR3 is TGTGCCAGCAGCTTCGGTAATCAGCCCCAGCATTTT.

The gene calls are TRBV10-2 and TRBJ2-7; TRBD2 is a possible D gene (5 bases). The CDR3 runs to 12 residues. V was cut by 4 bases and J by 4 bases, with 8 bases left in between. Germline assignment: CDR1 WSHSY and CDR2 SAAADI. CDR3 amino acids: CASSVRRYEQYF. CDR3 sequence (DNA): TGCGCCAGCAGTGTACGGAGGTACGAGCAGTACTTC.

This rearrangement joins TRBV10-3 to TRBJ1-2; D unclear. V was clipped by 6 bases and J by 4 bases, with 12 bases between them. This CDR3 contains 13 residues. The germline CDR1 and CDR2 sequences are ENHRY and SYGVKD. DNA of the CDR3: TGTGCCATCAGCGTTTCCGGGGTCTATGGCTACACCTTC. Translation gives CAISVSGVYGYTF.

The V call is TRBV27, the J call TRBJ2-7, with TRBD2 matching over 7 bases. Germline V gives CDR1 MNHEY, CDR2 SMNVEV (reference sequence). V shed 1 base, J shed 4 bases, and the junction held 19 bases outside the gene matches. The CDR3 is 19 amino acids. CDR3: CASSLLGGGWGGRTYEQYF. Here the CDR3 DNA reads TGTGCCAGCAGTTTATTGGGGGGAGGGTGGGGAGGTAGGACTTACGAGCAGTACTTC.

This chain links TRBV2 with TRBJ1-5, with 9 nucleotides matching TRBD1. Germline V gene lookup returns CDR1 SNHLY and CDR2 FYNNEI. The CDR3 consists of 16 residues. V was pared by 3 bases and J by 3 bases, with 6 bases of the junction left unmatched. The CDR3 loop is CASSERDRAYNQPQHF. The CDR3 DNA reads as TGTGCCAGCAGTGAGAGGGACAGGGCCTACAATCAGCCCCAGCATTTT. The variable domain in full, completed from reference TRBV2 and TRBJ1-5, reads EPEVTQTPSHQVTQMGQEVILRCVPISNHLYFYWYRQILGQKVEFLVSFYNNEISEKSEIFDDQFSVERPDGSNFTLKIRSTKLEDSAMYFCASSERDRAYNQPQHFGDGTRLSIL.

The chain carries TRBV5-6 and TRBJ2-5, with D maybe TRBD2 (6 bases). The closer fit of TRBJ2-7 to the DNA end suggests the J call may be wrong. The CDR3 is 15 amino acids. The V gene's germline CDR1 is SGHDT and CDR2 YYEEEE. CDR3 coding DNA: TGTGCCAGCAGCAATAGACTAGAACTCTCCTACGAGCAGTACTTC. Protein sequence: CASSNRLELSYEQYF.

This sequence joins TRBV5-6 and TRBJ2-1; TRBD1 agrees at 9 bases. CDR1 SGHDT and CDR2 YYEEEE come from the germline V gene. V dropped 3 bases and J dropped 3; count of bases not matched to a gene: 4. The CDR3 runs to 15 residues. In DNA form, the CDR3 reads TGTGCCAGCAGCTGGGGGACAGGGCGCTACAATGAGCAGTTCTTC. This encodes CASSWGTGRYNEQFF.

J is TRBJ2-3 and V is TRBV29-1; 7 bases align to TRBD2. Per germline, CDR1 SQVTM and CDR2 ANQGSEA. The CDR3 contains 13 residues. With V trimmed by 7 bases and J by 2 bases, 6 bases remained unmatched. CDR3 in amino acids: CSGIAGLTDTQYF. The CDR3 nucleotides read TGCAGCGGGATAGCGGGTCTCACAGATACGCAGTATTTT.

On this clone itself: This sample also contains other DNA sequences that code for the same CDR3. The genes are TRBV6-1 and TRBJ2-6; D is possibly TRBD2 (5 bases). This CDR3 spans 14 amino acids. CDR1 is MNHNS and CDR2 is SASEGT in the germline V gene. The V and J ends lost 6 bases and 0 bases respectively, with 6 bases between them. CDR3 nucleotides: TGTGCCAGCAGCGGACTCTCTGGGGCCAACGTCCTGACTTTC. Residues: CASSGLSGANVLTF.

The chain employs TRBV11-2 and TRBJ1-1; D gene ambiguous. This CDR3 contains 12 residues. V was clipped by 9 bases and J by 4 bases, with 12 bases between them. The germline V gene encodes CDR1 SGHAT and CDR2 FQNNGV. The CDR3 DNA follows: TGTGCCAGTCGGGTGGGGAGCACTGAAGCTTTCTTT. Protein sequence: CASRVGSTEAFF.

V usage is TRBV5-1 and J usage is TRBJ1-1; TRBD1 aligns across 8 bases. This CDR3 is 14 amino acids long. Germline-derived CDR1 and CDR2 are SGHRS and YFSETQ. V lost 4 bases and J lost 5; bases outside the gene matches: 7. This chain's CDR3 is CASSTGQGRTEAFF. In nucleotides, the CDR3 is TGCGCCAGCAGCACCGGACAGGGCCGAACTGAAGCTTTCTTT.

The J gene is TRBJ1-2, the V gene TRBV9; a weak D match, TRBD1 (5 bases). The CDR3 runs to 16 residues. Trimming stripped 4 bases from V and 4 bases from J, with 20 bases between. Germline V lookup: CDR1 SGDLS, CDR2 YYNGEE. The CDR3 coding sequence is TGTGCCAGCAGCCCGGAGCCTGCGGGGACTCCCTATGGCTACACCTTC. Translated, it gives CASSPEPAGTPYGYTF.

The genes are TRBV27 and TRBJ2-4; D possibly corresponds to TRBD2 (7 bases). The CDR3 is 16 amino acids. Germline V CDR1 and CDR2: MNHEY, SMNVEV (reference sequence). The V end was cut by 6 bases, the J end by 2 bases, with 17 bases between. CDR3 sequence: CASRQGGACPKNIQYF. Here the CDR3 DNA reads TGTGCCAGCAGACAAGGGGGGGCATGCCCCAAAAACATTCAGTACTTC.

V and J are TRBV27 and TRBJ2-2, with D tentatively TRBD2 (6 bases). The CDR3 sequence is 14 residues long. CDR1 is MNHEY and CDR2 is SMNVEV in the germline V gene (reference sequence). The V gene lost 6 bases and the J gene lost 0 bases, with 8 bases spanning the gap. CDR3 bases: TGTGCCAGCAGCCCTAGCGCGAACACCGGGGAGCTGTTTTTT. It is translated as CASSPSANTGELFF.

V usage is TRBV5-1 and J usage is TRBJ2-7; TRBD1 matches at 8 bases. In germline, CDR1 is SGHRS, CDR2 YFSETQ. The CDR3 has 14 residues. J gave up 5 bases and V 0 bases, and 4 bases lay outside the gene matches. The CDR3 bases are TGCGCCAGCAGCTTGGCCCAGGGGGCGAACGAGCAGTACTTC. Residues: CASSLAQGANEQYF.

The CDR3 region is CASSPRTGSNYGYTF. CDR3 nucleotides: TGTGCCAGCAGCCCGCGGACAGGGTCTAACTATGGCTACACCTTC. The V and J genes are TRBV9 and TRBJ1-2; 8 bases are a match to TRBD1. From germline, CDR1 is SGDLS and CDR2 YYNGEE. V was pared by 4 bases and J by 0 bases, with 5 bases of the junction left unmatched. CDR3 length: 15 residues. The full variable domain, its missing parts supplied by reference TRBV9 and TRBJ1-2, is DSGVTQTPKHLITATGQRVTLRCSPRSGDLSVYWYQQSLDQGLQFLIQYYNGEERAKGNILERFSAQQFPDLHSELNLSSLELGDSALYFCASSPRTGSNYGYTFGSGTRLTVV.

The chain uses TRBV23-1 and TRBJ1-5; TRBD1 is a possible D gene (5 bases). TRBV23-1 is marked as an open reading frame, function uncertain. Trimming removed 0 bases at V and 1 base at J, with 16 bases between. This CDR3 has 18 amino acids. The chain's CDR3 is CASSQSKALQESNQPQHF. CDR3 in DNA: TGCGCCAGCAGTCAATCGAAAGCCTTACAGGAGAGCAATCAGCCCCAGCATTTT.

This clone was detected once. The rearrangement links TRBV6-4 to TRBJ2-2, with D maybe TRBD1 (5 bases). V was trimmed by 0 bases and J by 6 bases, leaving 8 bases between them. This CDR3 has 14 residues. The V gene's germline CDR1 is MRHNA and CDR2 SNTAGT. The CDR3 nucleotides read TGTGCCAGCAGTGACTCGTCAGGGTCCGGGGAGCTGTTTTTT. It is translated as CASSDSSGSGELFF.

The chain employs TRBV10-2 and TRBJ2-1; 9 bases map to TRBD2. This CDR3 has 19 residues. V trimming: 2 bases; J trimming: 4 bases; junction bases outside the gene matches: 15. The germline gives CDR1 WSHSY, CDR2 SAAADI. The CDR3 nucleotides are TGCGCCAGCAGTGAGGGGCTCGGGATAGCGGGAGAGTCATACAATGAGCAGTTCTTC. Amino acid sequence: CASSEGLGIAGESYNEQFF.